This T cell receptor (beta chain) came from a study of shared clonotypes between healthy human individuals. Naive-designated CD8 cells lacked CD45RO, were positively enriched for CCR7, and omitted terminally differentiated effector memory CD45RA+ cells. The CDR3 runs 16 residues. Trimming took 1 base from V and 0 from J; bases not matched to a gene: 3. Germline loops: CDR1 SGHTA, CDR2 FQGNSA. The study's findings and limits: An expected dependence of interdonor clonotype sharing on sequencing depth was noted.

Investigators spread the genomic DNA of each subset evenly over several immunoSEQ plates. Some 32,000 T cell genomes, or 200 ng DNA, went into the sorted-subset replicate PCRs. Clones were read by immunoSEQ multiplex PCR, and TCRdb kept only the in-frame ones, dropping some. The sample has some 2,000,000 clones; about 94% are singletons. This clone was detected only a few times. The antigen is not known. Other DNA sequences within the sample encode an identical CDR3. The chain is built from TRBV7-2 and TRBJ2-3; 8 bases align to TRBD2. This TCR derives from a man aged 18 to 30 in good health. The sequencing sample was made of naive CD8+ T cells sorted from blood. The CDR3 nucleotides are TGTGCCAGCAGCTTAGGGGCTAGCGGGAGCACAGATACGCAGTATTTT. As protein: CASSLGASGSTDTQYF.